Included here is one T cell receptor (beta chain) sequence, with context. The antigen is undetermined. TCR beta libraries were prepared from cDNA with unique molecular identifiers. One entry per CDR3 protein, called by TCRdb with MiXCR from the PCR reads. The data show hundreds of thousands of distinct CDR3 sequences, roughly 58% seen once. The CDR3 loop spans 15 amino acids. V lost 6 bases, J lost 2 bases, and 17 bases lay in between. In germline, CDR1 is SGHRS, CDR2 YFSETQ. This sample is drawn from a study of post-analysis software for immune sequencing data. General observations from the study: Batch-mates among the samples co-clustered strongly by F measure. Comparison with controls showed significantly lower normalized Chao1 diversity in multiple sclerosis patients. TRBV5-6, TRBV5-1 and TRBV20-1 belonged to a set of roughly 5 TRBV segments that were more frequent in patients than controls.

The source of this sequence is a girl under 18 with multiple sclerosis. The specimen was blood. The rearrangement uses TRBV5-1 and TRBJ2-5, with D possibly matching TRBD2 (6 bases). The CDR3 is CASNPTGGRQETQYF. CDR3 DNA: TGCGCCAGCAATCCTACCGGGGGTCGACAAGAGACCCAGTACTTC. Using reference TRBV5-1 and TRBJ2-5 for the parts outside the CDR3, the full variable domain is KAGVTQTPRYLIKTRGQQVTLSCSPISGHRSVSWYQQTPGQGLQFLFEYFSETQRNKGNFPGRFSGRQFSNSRSEMNVSTLELGDSALYLCASNPTGGRQETQYFGPGTRLLVL.